This note documents a single T cell receptor (beta chain) sequence. No antigen is known for it. This record comes from a study of regulatory T cells. Points from the study as a whole: Hydrophobic residues at CDR3 positions 6 and 7 were enriched in conventional CD4+ T cells of CD3G-deficient patients.

With V trimmed by 3 bases and J by 1 base, 8 bases remained unmatched. The CDR3 extends over 16 amino acids. Germline V gene lookup returns CDR1 SGHRS and CDR2 YFSETQ. The primer mix had 52 TRBV and 13 TRBJ primers. Profiled with immunoSEQ multiplex PCR; TCRdb holds only in-frame clones, not every one. The sample comprises about 32,000 clones, about nine tenths of which are singletons, and about 2.5% rests with the top ten. The TCR originated in a person aged 18-30 years with CD3G deficiency. The sequenced sample was conventional CD4+ T cells sorted from blood. The chain carries TRBV5-1 and TRBJ1-1; 8 bases align to TRBD1. The CDR3 is CASSSGQGKRNTEAFF. CDR3 coding DNA: TGCGCCAGCAGCTCTGGACAGGGTAAAAGGAACACTGAAGCTTTCTTT. The whole variable domain, remainder taken from reference TRBV5-1 and TRBJ1-1, is KAGVTQTPRYLIKTRGQQVTLSCSPISGHRSVSWYQQTPGQGLQFLFEYFSETQRNKGNFPGRFSGRQFSNSRSEMNVSTLELGDSALYLCASSSGQGKRNTEAFFGQGTRLTVV.